This TCR beta chain was sequenced in a study of blood T cell repertoires in COVID-19. Study at large: COVID-19 samples collected from the United States, Italy and Spain covered acute and convalescent phases.

The CDR3 extends over 16 amino acids. Germline V CDR1 and CDR2: LGHDT, YNNKEL (reference sequence). V lost 0 bases to trimming and J lost 4 bases, with 14 bases between them. Clones were read by immunoSEQ multiplex PCR, and TCRdb kept only the in-frame ones, dropping some. The table lists 270,000 or so clones, approximately 88% of them singletons. Sequencing was done on a sample of peripheral blood. The clonotype comes from a human donor with COVID-19, enrolled during active disease. The donor label of this sample is uncertain. J is TRBJ2-3 and V is TRBV3-1 (or the pseudogene TRBV3-2); TRBD1 might be the D (7 bases). Here the CDR3 reads CASSQDRGRGADTQYF. In nucleotides, the CDR3 is TGTGCCAGCAGCCAAGATCGGGGCAGGGGGGCAGATACGCAGTATTTT.